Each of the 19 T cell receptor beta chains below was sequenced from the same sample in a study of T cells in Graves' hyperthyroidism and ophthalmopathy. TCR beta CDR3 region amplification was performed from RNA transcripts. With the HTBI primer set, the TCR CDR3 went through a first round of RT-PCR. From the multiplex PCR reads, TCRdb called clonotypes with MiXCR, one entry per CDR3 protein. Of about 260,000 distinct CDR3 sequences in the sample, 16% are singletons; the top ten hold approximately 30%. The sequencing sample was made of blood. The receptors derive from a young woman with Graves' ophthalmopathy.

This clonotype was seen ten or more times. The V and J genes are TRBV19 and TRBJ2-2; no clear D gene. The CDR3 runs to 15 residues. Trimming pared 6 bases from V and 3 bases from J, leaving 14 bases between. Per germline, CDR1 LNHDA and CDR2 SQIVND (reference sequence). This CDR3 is CASSDQWVDTGELFF. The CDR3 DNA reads TGTGCCAGTAGCGACCAGTGGGTGGACACCGGGGAGCTGTTTTTT.

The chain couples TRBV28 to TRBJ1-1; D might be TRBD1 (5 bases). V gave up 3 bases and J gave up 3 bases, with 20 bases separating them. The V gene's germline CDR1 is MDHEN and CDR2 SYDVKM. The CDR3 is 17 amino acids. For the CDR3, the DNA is TGTGCCAGCAGTTTTAGGGCGGGGGAAATATGGGACACTGAAGCTTTCTTT. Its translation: CASSFRAGEIWDTEAFF.

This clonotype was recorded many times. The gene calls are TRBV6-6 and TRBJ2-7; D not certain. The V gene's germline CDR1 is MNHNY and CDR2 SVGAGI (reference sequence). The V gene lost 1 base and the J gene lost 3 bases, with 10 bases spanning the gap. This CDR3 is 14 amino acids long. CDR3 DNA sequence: TGTGCCAGCAGTTACTACCAGACCTACTACGAGCAGTACTTC. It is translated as CASSYYQTYYEQYF.

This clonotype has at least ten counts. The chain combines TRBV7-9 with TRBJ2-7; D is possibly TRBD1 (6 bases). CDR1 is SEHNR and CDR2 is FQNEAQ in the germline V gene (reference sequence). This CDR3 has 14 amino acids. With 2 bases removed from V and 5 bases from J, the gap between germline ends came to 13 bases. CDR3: CASSLPFQGNEQYF. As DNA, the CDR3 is TGTGCCAGCAGCTTACCATTTCAGGGGAACGAGCAGTACTTC.

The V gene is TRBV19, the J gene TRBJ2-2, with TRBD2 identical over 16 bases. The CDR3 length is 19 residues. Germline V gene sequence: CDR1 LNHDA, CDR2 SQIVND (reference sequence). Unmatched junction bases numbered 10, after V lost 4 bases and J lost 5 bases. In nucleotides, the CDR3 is TGTGCCAGTAGTACCCATGGGACTAGCGGGAGGGCCGGAACCGGGGAGCTGTTTTTT. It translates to CASSTHGTSGRAGTGELFF.

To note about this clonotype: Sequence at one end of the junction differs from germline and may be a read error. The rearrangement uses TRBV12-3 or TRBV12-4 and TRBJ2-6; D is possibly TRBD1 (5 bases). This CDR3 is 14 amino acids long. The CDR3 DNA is TGTGCCAGCAGTCCAAGCAGTGGGGCCAACATCCTGACTTTC. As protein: CASSPSSGANILTF.

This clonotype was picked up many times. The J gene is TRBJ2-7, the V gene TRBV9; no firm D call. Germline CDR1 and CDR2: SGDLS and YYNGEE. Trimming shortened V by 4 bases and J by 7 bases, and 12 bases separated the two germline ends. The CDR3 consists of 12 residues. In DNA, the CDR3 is TGTGCCAGCAGCTCTGGCAGTGTGGAGCAGTACTTC. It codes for CASSSGSVEQYF.

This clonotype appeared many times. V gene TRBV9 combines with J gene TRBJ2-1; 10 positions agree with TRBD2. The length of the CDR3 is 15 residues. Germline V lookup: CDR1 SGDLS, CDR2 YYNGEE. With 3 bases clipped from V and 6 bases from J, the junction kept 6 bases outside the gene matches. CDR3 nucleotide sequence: TGTGCCAGCAGCGACGGGACTAGCGACCCCAATGAGCAGTTCTTC. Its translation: CASSDGTSDPNEQFF.

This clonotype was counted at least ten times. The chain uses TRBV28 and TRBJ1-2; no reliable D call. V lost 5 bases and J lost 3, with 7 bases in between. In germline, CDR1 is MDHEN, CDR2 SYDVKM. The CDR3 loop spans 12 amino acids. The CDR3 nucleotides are TGTGCCAGCAGTCCCGGGGACTATGGCTACACCTTC. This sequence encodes CASSPGDYGYTF.

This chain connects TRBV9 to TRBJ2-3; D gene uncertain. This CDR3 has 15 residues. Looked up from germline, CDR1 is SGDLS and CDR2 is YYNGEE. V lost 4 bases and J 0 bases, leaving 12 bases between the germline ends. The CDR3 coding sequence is TGTGCCAGCAGCCCCCCATCATCTAGCACAGATACGCAGTATTTT. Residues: CASSPPSSSTDTQYF.

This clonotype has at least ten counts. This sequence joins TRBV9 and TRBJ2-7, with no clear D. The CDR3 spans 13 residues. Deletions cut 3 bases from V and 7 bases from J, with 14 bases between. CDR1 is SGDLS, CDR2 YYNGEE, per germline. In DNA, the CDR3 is TGTGCCAGCAGCGACGACTTAAGTGGGGAGCAGTACTTC. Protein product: CASSDDLSGEQYF.

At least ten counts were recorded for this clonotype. The CDR3 nucleotides read TGTGCCAGCAGCCCGCTCCGACAGGGGAGCGGGGAGCTGTTTTTT. Translation gives CASSPLRQGSGELFF. The chain has TRBV14 and TRBJ2-2; TRBD1 matches at 8 bases. In germline, CDR1 is SGHDN, CDR2 FVKESK. J lost 7 bases, V lost 4 bases, and 8 bases had no gene match. The length of the CDR3 is 15 residues.

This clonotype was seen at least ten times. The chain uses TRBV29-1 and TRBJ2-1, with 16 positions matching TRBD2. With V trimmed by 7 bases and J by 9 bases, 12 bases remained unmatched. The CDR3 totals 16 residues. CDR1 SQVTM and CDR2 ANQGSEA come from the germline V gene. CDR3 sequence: CSAGTSGGAALGEQFF. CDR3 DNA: TGCAGCGCCGGGACTAGCGGGGGGGCCGCTCTTGGTGAGCAGTTCTTC.

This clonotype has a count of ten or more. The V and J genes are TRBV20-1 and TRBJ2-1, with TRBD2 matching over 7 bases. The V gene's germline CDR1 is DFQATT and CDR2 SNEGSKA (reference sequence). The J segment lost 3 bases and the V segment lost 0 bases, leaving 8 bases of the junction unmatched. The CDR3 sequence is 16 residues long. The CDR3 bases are TGCAGTGCTAGAGATCATACGGGAGGAGTCTACAATGAGCAGTTCTTC. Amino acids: CSARDHTGGVYNEQFF.

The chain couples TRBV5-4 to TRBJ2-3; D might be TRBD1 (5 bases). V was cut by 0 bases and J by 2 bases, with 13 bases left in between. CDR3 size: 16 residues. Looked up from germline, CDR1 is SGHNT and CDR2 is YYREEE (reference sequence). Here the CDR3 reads CASSLALAGNTDTQYF. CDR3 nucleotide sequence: TGTGCCAGCAGCTTGGCCTTGGCAGGGAACACAGATACGCAGTATTTT.

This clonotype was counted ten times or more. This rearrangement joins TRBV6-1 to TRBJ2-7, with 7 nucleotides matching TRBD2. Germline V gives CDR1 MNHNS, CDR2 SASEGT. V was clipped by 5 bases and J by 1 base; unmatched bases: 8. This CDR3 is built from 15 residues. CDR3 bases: TGTGCCAGCAGTTATTGGGCTAGCGGTTCCTACGAGCAGTACTTC. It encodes CASSYWASGSYEQYF.

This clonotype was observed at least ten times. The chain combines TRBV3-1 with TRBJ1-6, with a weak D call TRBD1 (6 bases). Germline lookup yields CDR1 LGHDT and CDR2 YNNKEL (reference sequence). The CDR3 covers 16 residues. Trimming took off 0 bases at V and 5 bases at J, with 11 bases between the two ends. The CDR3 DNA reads TGTGCCAGCAGCCAAGATTGGGGGGCCAATAATTCACCCCTCCACTTT. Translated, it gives CASSQDWGANNSPLHF.

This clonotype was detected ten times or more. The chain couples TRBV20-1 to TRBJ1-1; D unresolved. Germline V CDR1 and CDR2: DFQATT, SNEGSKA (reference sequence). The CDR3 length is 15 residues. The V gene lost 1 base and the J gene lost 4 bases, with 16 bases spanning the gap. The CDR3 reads CSARALGHSGTEAFF. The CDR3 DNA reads TGCAGTGCTAGAGCTTTGGGCCACTCTGGCACTGAAGCTTTCTTT.

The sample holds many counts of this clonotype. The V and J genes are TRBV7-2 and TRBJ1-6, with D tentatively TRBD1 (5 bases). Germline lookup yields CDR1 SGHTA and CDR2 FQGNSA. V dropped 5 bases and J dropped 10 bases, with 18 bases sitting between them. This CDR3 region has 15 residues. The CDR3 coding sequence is TGTGCCAGCAGCCTGGGACCTCTGGTCGGATCACCCCTCCACTTT. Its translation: CASSLGPLVGSPLHF.